The 22 T cell receptor beta chains below come from one sample, sequenced in a study of blood T cell repertoires in COVID-19. TCRdb's copy holds only in-frame clones and misses some; the assay was immunoSEQ multiplex PCR. The data contain around 330,000 clones, approximately 88% of them singletons. The sample consisted of peripheral blood. The receptor set was obtained from a woman between 50 and 59 years old with active or convalescent COVID-19.

This chain uses TRBV4-2 with TRBJ2-1; the match to TRBD2 covers 9 bases. This CDR3 contains 15 residues. The V segment lost 1 base and the J segment 8 bases; nucleotides outside the gene matches: 6. CDR1 and CDR2 (germline): LGHNA, YNFKEQ. The CDR3 nucleotides are TGTGCCAGCAGCCAAGTTCGCGGGGGGGTCGATGAGCAGTTCTTC. Its translation is CASSQVRGGVDEQFF.

This clone appeared a single time. Other DNA sequences in this specimen translate into the identical CDR3. The chain carries TRBV10-3 and TRBJ1-1; possibly TRBD1 for D (5 bases). V lost 3 bases and J lost 5, with 7 bases in between. The CDR3 is 12 amino acids. Germline CDR1 and CDR2: ENHRY and SYGVKD. This chain's CDR3 is CAISDRVTEAFF. The CDR3 DNA reads as TGTGCCATCAGTGACAGGGTGACTGAAGCTTTCTTT.

The chain recombines TRBV18 with TRBJ2-7, with TRBD1 matching over 9 bases. Looked up from germline, CDR1 is KGHSH and CDR2 is LQKENI. The ends lost 4 bases at V and 4 bases at J; junction bases unmatched: 2. This CDR3 is 13 amino acids long. For the CDR3, the DNA is TGTGCCAGCTCACTGGACAGGGGATACGAGCAGTACTTC. This sequence encodes CASSLDRGYEQYF.

V gene TRBV7-9 combines with J gene TRBJ1-2; 9 nucleotides line up with TRBD1. The V segment lost 5 bases and the J segment 7 bases; nucleotides outside the gene matches: 14. From germline, CDR1 is SEHNR and CDR2 FQNEAQ (reference sequence). This CDR3 contains 16 residues. CDR3 in DNA: TGTGCCAGCAGCCGGAATTCGAACAGGGGGCTAAGTGGCTACACCTTC. Its translation: CASSRNSNRGLSGYTF. Complete variable domain (other parts from reference TRBV7-9 and TRBJ1-2): DTGVSQNPRHKITKRGQNVTFRCDPISEHNRLYWYRQTLGQGPEFLTYFQNEAQLEKSRLLSDRFSAERPKGSFSTLEIQRTEQGDSAMYLCASSRNSNRGLSGYTFGSGTRLTVV.

This chain links TRBV28 with TRBJ1-5; no clear D. Looked up from germline, CDR1 is MDHEN and CDR2 is SYDVKM. The CDR3 consists of 16 residues. The germline V and J ends were trimmed by 5 bases and 3 bases, with 17 bases remaining between them. The CDR3 region is CASSTEYREPNQPQHF. CDR3 sequence (DNA): TGTGCCAGCAGTACCGAATACCGGGAGCCCAATCAGCCCCAGCATTTT.

The chain carries TRBV2 and TRBJ1-4, with 8 bases lining up with TRBD1. The CDR3 contains 15 residues. Trimming took 7 bases from V and 8 from J; bases not matched to a gene: 12. Germline V gene sequence: CDR1 SNHLY, CDR2 FYNNEI. The CDR3 region has the DNA TGTGCCAGCATTCCAGGGGGCGCGCCACAGGAAAAACTGTTTTTT. Amino acid sequence: CASIPGGAPQEKLFF. Full variable domain (rest looked up from reference TRBV2 and TRBJ1-4): EPEVTQTPSHQVTQMGQEVILRCVPISNHLYFYWYRQILGQKVEFLVSFYNNEISEKSEIFDDQFSVERPDGSNFTLKIRSTKLEDSAMYFCASIPGGAPQEKLFFGSGTQLSVL.

This clone was counted only a few times. V usage is TRBV19 and J usage is TRBJ1-5; 9 bases are a match to TRBD1. Germline trimming cut 5 bases from V and 6 bases from J; bases unmatched to any gene: 5. This CDR3 has 14 residues. From germline, CDR1 is LNHDA and CDR2 SQIVND (reference sequence). The CDR3 loop reads CASSRDREGQPQHF. DNA for the CDR3: TGTGCCAGTAGTCGGGACAGGGAAGGTCAGCCCCAGCATTTT. Full variable domain (outside the CDR3, taken from reference TRBV19 and TRBJ1-5): DGGITQSPKYLFRKEGQNVTLSCEQNLNHDAMYWYRQDPGQGLRLIYYSQIVNDFQKGDIAEGYSVSREKKESFPLTVTSAQKNPTAFYLCASSRDREGQPQHFGDGTRLSIL.

The table lists this clone with a count of one. J is TRBJ1-1 and V is TRBV7-6, with 8 positions matching TRBD1. The germline CDR1 and CDR2 sequences are SGHVS and FNYEAQ. V shed 5 bases, J shed 3 bases, and the junction held 11 bases outside the gene matches. The CDR3 is made up of 16 amino acids. CDR3 coding DNA: TGTGCCAGCAGCCACCTCACGACAGGGGAGGACACTGAAGCTTTCTTT. Protein product: CASSHLTTGEDTEAFF.

The chain employs TRBV11-2 and TRBJ2-1, with TRBD2 matching 10 bases. V was clipped by 5 bases and J by 4 bases; unmatched bases: 5. The CDR3 length is 15 residues. CDR1 and CDR2 (germline): SGHAT, FQNNGV. As DNA, the CDR3 is TGTGCCAGCAGCAGTGGGACTAGCGCGTACAATGAGCAGTTCTTC. As protein: CASSSGTSAYNEQFF.

The V call is TRBV11-3, the J call TRBJ2-2; 8 bases align to TRBD2. The CDR3 loop spans 16 amino acids. Germline lookup yields CDR1 SGHNT and CDR2 YENEEA. The junction had 7 bases not matched to a gene; V was cut back by 5 bases and J by 2 bases. CDR3 amino acids: CASSPGGARNTGELFF. In DNA, the CDR3 is TGTGCCAGCAGCCCCGGGGGGGCCCGAAACACCGGGGAGCTGTTTTTT.

This chain links TRBV18 with TRBJ2-7; D ambiguous. The CDR3 extends over 18 amino acids. Germline-derived CDR1 and CDR2 are KGHSH and LQKENI. V lost 1 base and J lost 3, with 22 bases in between. CDR3 residues: CASSPRRLADSQFYEQYF. The CDR3, as DNA: TGTGCCAGCTCACCACGGCGGTTGGCCGATTCTCAATTCTACGAGCAGTACTTC.

This clone appeared a few times. The chain joins TRBV27 to TRBJ2-5, with D possibly being TRBD1 (6 bases). The germline CDR1 and CDR2 sequences are MNHEY and SMNVEV (reference sequence). There are 12 residues in the CDR3. V was clipped by 6 bases and J by 5 bases, with 10 bases between them. In nucleotides, the CDR3 is TGTGCCAGCAGAAGGGGGTTGGAGACCCAGTACTTC. Protein: CASRRGLETQYF.

This clone was seen only once. The gene calls are TRBV4-3 and TRBJ2-5; D perhaps matches TRBD2 (6 bases). Trimming removed 0 bases from V and 6 bases from J, with 17 bases in between. The CDR3 covers 16 residues. In germline, CDR1 is LGHNA, CDR2 YSLEER. CDR3 loop: CASSQDWEARRKTQYF. The CDR3 nucleotides are TGCGCCAGCAGCCAAGATTGGGAGGCCCGGAGGAAGACCCAGTACTTC.

The chain is built from TRBV5-1 and TRBJ2-3; a possible D gene is TRBD1 (6 bases). Germline V CDR1 and CDR2: SGHRS, YFSETQ. CDR3 length: 16 amino acids. Trimming took 4 bases from V and 4 from J, leaving 19 bases between them. DNA of the CDR3: TGCGCCAGCAGCCAAGGGACAAGTGCCTCGGCAGATACGCAGTATTTT. Protein product: CASSQGTSASADTQYF.

The chain links TRBV4-2 to TRBJ2-3; 11 nucleotides align to TRBD2. The CDR3 runs to 22 residues. Unmatched junction bases numbered 22, after V lost 4 bases and J lost 1 base. CDR1 and CDR2 from the germline V gene are LGHNA and YNFKEQ. The DNA for the CDR3 is TGTGCCAGCAGCCCCCCTCTAGCGGGGGGCCTCCATGGGTTGGGGGGCACAGATACGCAGTATTTT. Encoded protein: CASSPPLAGGLHGLGGTDTQYF.

J is TRBJ1-1 and V is TRBV7-2; TRBD1 is a possible D gene (6 bases). The CDR3 sequence is 15 residues long. The germline gives CDR1 SGHTA, CDR2 FQGNSA. V was pared by 5 bases and J by 2 bases, with 15 bases between. The CDR3 DNA reads TGTGCCAGCAGCGCGAACAGGGCCATCAACACTGAAGCTTTCTTT. It codes for CASSANRAINTEAFF.

The chain is built from TRBV11-2 and TRBJ1-1; D is undetermined. Germline V gene lookup returns CDR1 SGHAT and CDR2 FQNNGV. This CDR3 has 15 residues. Trimming cost V 4 bases and J 4 bases, with 16 bases left between them. The chain's CDR3 is CASSSGGRRTTEAFF. The CDR3, as DNA: TGTGCCAGCAGCTCCGGCGGGAGACGTACCACTGAAGCTTTCTTT.

The chain carries TRBV10-3 and TRBJ1-2; D is ambiguous. The CDR3 runs 12 residues. CDR1 is ENHRY and CDR2 is SYGVKD in the germline V gene. Between the trimmed V and J ends, which lost 3 bases and 8 bases, there was a span of 10 bases. Written as DNA, the CDR3 is TGTGCCATCAGTGATCCCCCCGGGGGCTACACCTTC. It translates to CAISDPPGGYTF.

The V gene is TRBV19, the J gene TRBJ1-1, with D possibly matching TRBD1 (5 bases). This CDR3 comprises 13 residues. V dropped 6 bases and J dropped 4 bases, with 12 bases sitting between them. Germline V gene lookup returns CDR1 LNHDA and CDR2 SQIVND (reference sequence). CDR3 nucleotide sequence: TGTGCCAGTAGACCTGTCCAGGGCACTGAAGCTTTCTTT. It translates to CASRPVQGTEAFF.

The chain combines TRBV7-2 with TRBJ2-1; TRBD2 might be the D (5 bases). The V and J ends lost 4 bases and 7 bases respectively, with 14 bases between them. CDR3 length: 14 amino acids. The germline CDR1 and CDR2 sequences are SGHTA and FQGNSA. The CDR3 nucleotides are TGTGCCAGCAGCTATGGCCTAGCTAGGAATGAGCAGTTCTTC. It yields the protein CASSYGLARNEQFF.

This chain links TRBV5-4 with TRBJ2-1, with 9 bases matching TRBD2. V lost 3 bases to trimming and J lost 0 bases; unmatched junction nucleotides: 10. Germline CDR1 is SGHNT and CDR2 is YYREEE (reference sequence). The CDR3 sequence is 18 residues long. CDR3 amino acids: CASSSGLAGAGSYNEQFF. CDR3 bases: TGTGCCAGCAGCTCGGGACTAGCCGGAGCGGGCTCCTACAATGAGCAGTTCTTC.

The V gene is TRBV28, the J gene TRBJ1-6; D is unresolved. CDR3 size: 14 residues. CDR1 and CDR2 from the germline V gene are MDHEN and SYDVKM. Trimming pared 11 bases from V and 7 bases from J, leaving 18 bases between. The CDR3 spells CALRPAGWNSPLHF. The CDR3 DNA sequence: TGTGCCTTAAGGCCAGCGGGATGGAATTCACCCCTCCACTTT.